The clone carrying this TCR beta chain was seen many times. Its antigen is as yet unknown. The sequence runs out 3 residues before the end of the CDR3; the remainder is reconstructed from the germline J gene. Both groups were predominantly of Caucasian heritage. Measured with immunoSEQ multiplex PCR; TCRdb has only the in-frame clones, and not every one. The sample holds 40,000 to 50,000 clones, and no clone turns up only once. V lost 4 bases to trimming and J lost 0 bases, with 10 bases between them. Germline V CDR1 and CDR2: SGHDT, YYEEEE. This CDR3 has 14 amino acids. This record belongs to a study of T cell clonality in common variable immunodeficiency. Overall study results and limits: Common variable immunodeficiency TCR beta sequences reportedly had fewer deletions and N-nucleotide insertions. TCRbeta clonality was increased in CVID versus healthy controls. Fewer TCRbeta clones were shared among CVID subjects than controls.

The TCR originated in a person aged 18 to 75 in good health. Input material: peripheral blood mononuclear cells. The chain links TRBV5-6 to TRBJ1-1; D is perhaps TRBD1 (5 bases). Incomplete CDR3 DNA: TGTGCCAGCAGCGGAGGGGTATTGAACACTGAA. Protein product: CASSGGVLNTE. The CDR3 in its entirety is CASSGGVLNTEAFF.